This T cell receptor (beta chain) is from a study of cytomegalovirus exposure and HLA in healthy donors. PCR amplification relied on 60 Vbeta primers (plus 13 Jbeta primers). The method was immunoSEQ multiplex PCR; TCRdb's version includes in-frame clones alone and lacks a portion of them. The sample holds some 55,000 clones. Germline V gives CDR1 MNHNS, CDR2 SASEGT. The V and J ends lost 8 bases and 3 bases, in that order; junction bases with no gene match: 4. The CDR3 spans 13 residues. The J gene is TRBJ1-2, the V gene TRBV6-1; TRBD1 matches at 9 bases. Input material: PBMCs. The sequence derives from a young man in good health and CMV-seropositive. CDR3 nucleotides: TGTGCCAGCGGATGGGACAGGGACTATGGCTACACCTTC. It translates to CASGWDRDYGYTF.